This T cell receptor beta chain is drawn from a study of CD8 T cells in ankylosing spondylitis. Whole-study findings and limits: Seemingly characteristic of ankylosing spondylitis blood was a TCR beta motif consisting of about 8 highly homologous variants.

CDR1 and CDR2 (germline): SGHRS, YFSETQ. V shed 0 bases and J shed 8 bases, with 15 bases lying between them. The CDR3 is 15 amino acids. Details on this clonotype: The antigen remains undetermined.

TCRdb called the 5' RACE reads again in MiXCR, with one record for every CDR3 protein. The sample lists hundreds of thousands of distinct CDR3 sequences; approximately 10% were seen once. Sequences were obtained from blood, either unsorted or a sorted T cell fraction (not recorded which). The chain recombines TRBV5-1 with TRBJ2-1, with D uncertain. This receptor was obtained from a male donor with ankylosing spondylitis. CDR3: CASSLEQPPLDEQFF. CDR3 bases: TGCGCCAGCAGCTTGGAACAGCCCCCCCTAGATGAGCAGTTCTTC.